This T cell receptor (beta chain) was obtained from a study of blood T cell repertoires in COVID-19 (TCRdb year 2020). Background for the entire study: Samples from collaborators originated in the United States, Italy and Spain and spanned both the acute and convalescent phases of COVID-19. The material from the prospective study consisted of cDNA or gDNA derived from T cells, B-cell-depleted T cells, or PBMCs. Subjects who had been exposed to COVID-19, were actively infected with it, or had recovered from it provided the deeply sampled blood TCRbeta repertoires that made up the dataset. A freely available public database, intended as a resource for researchers studying the immune response to SARS-CoV-2, is where the repertoires were released. Samples came from the ongoing ImmuneRACE study (first 160 participants) plus 1,254 subjects from 6 global collaborators. Nearly every sample came with metadata listing a de-identified subject ID, COVID-19 status, age in years and sex. Where available, HLA class I and class II types were obtained from metadata supplied by the sample provider rather than from assay-based typing.

For this clone: The target of this receptor is not known. Per-base quality was not reported, and no clone a single base away is much larger than it.

TCRbeta CDR3 regions were amplified from genomic DNA using the immunoSEQ Assay, a bias-controlled multiplex PCR. Per the authors' processing: Within the assay, amplification of reference gene primers was used to estimate how many nucleated cells each sample contained. To quantify the absolute abundance of each unique TCRbeta CDR3 rearrangement, sequence reads were collapsed and filtered. For each sample, productive Simpson clonality was calculated as the square root of Simpson's diversity index over productive rearrangements. TCRdb retrieved this table from immuneACCESS and kept in-frame rearrangements only. Not all clones are present; in checked studies, unresolved V genes account for under half, and no reason is known for the remainder. D and trimming were read from the DNA, whereas the V and J calls and clone size are those reported in that table. The sample table lists around 72,000 clones, 88% of them with a count of one. The top ten constitute approximately 29% of the sample.

The CDR3 numbers 14 residues from cysteine through phenylalanine. The sequence is cut down to CDR3 DNA, 42 bases in frame from base 1. CDR1 and CDR2 are drawn from the germline V gene: SGHRS, YFSETQ. Relative to germline, V is missing 7 bases and J is missing 3 bases, with 8 bases of the junction outside any gene match. Results the study describes overall, beyond this receptor: The quantity of clinical and demographic metadata differed by source and by participant and was supplied without curation.

Collaborating institutions collected whole blood in K2EDTA tubes following their own protocols. For TCRbeta analysis, collaborators shipped samples in one of three forms: frozen whole blood, isolated PBMCs, or DNA extracted from either of those sample types. The rearranged segments are TRBV5-1 and TRBJ2-7; 9 of the junction bases match TRBD1. The sequence was obtained from a man aged 50 to 60 with acute or convalescent COVID-19. Sequenced sample: peripheral blood. The CDR3 in this case is CASQTQGADYEQYF. Read as DNA, the sequence is TGCGCCAGCCAAACACAGGGGGCCGACTACGAGCAGTACTTC.